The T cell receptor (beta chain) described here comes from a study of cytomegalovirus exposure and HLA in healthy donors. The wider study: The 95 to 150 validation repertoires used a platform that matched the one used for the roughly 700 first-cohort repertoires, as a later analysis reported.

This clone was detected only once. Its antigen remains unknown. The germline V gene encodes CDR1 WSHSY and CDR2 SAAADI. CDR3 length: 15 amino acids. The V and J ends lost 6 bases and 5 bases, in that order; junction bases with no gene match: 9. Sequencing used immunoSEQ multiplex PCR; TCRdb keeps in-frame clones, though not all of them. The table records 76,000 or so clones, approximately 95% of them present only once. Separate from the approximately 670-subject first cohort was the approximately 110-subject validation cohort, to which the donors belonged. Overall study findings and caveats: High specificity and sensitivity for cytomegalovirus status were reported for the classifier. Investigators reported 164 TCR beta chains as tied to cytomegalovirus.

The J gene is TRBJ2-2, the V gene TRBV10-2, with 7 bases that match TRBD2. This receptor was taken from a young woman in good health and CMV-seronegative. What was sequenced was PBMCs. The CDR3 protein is CASRDAGVGTGELFF. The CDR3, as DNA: TGCGCCAGCAGGGACGCGGGAGTAGGAACCGGGGAGCTGTTTTTT.